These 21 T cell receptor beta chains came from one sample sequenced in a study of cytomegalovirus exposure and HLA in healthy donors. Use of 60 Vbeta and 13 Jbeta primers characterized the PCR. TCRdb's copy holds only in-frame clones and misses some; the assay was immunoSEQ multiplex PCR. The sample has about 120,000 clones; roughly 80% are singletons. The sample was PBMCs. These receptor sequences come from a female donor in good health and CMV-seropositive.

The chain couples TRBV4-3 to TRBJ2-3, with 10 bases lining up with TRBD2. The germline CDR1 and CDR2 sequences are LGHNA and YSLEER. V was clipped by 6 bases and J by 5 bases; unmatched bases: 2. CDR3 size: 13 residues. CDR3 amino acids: CASRPSGGDTQYF. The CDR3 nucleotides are TGCGCCAGCAGACCTAGCGGGGGAGATACGCAGTATTTT.

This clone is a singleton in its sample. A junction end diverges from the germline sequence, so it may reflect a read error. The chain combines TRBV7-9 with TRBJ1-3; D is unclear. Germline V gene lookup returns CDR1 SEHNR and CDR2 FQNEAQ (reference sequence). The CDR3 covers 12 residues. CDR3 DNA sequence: TGTTCCAGCAGCTTAGTGGCAAACACCATATATTTT. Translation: CSSSLVANTIYF. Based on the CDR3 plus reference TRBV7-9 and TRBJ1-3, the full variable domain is DTGVSQNPRHKITKRGQNVTFRCDPISEHNRLYWYRQTLGQGPEFLTYFQNEAQLEKSRLLSDRFSAERPKGSFSTLEIQRTEQGDSAMYLCSSSLVANTIYFGEGSWLTVV.

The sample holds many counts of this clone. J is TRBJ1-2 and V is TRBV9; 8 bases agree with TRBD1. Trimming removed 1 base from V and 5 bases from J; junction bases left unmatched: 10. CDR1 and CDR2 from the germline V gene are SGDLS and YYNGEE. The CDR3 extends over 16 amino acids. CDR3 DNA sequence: TGTGCCAGCAGCGTATCAGGGGGCAGCACAGCTTATGGCTACACCTTC. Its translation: CASSVSGGSTAYGYTF.

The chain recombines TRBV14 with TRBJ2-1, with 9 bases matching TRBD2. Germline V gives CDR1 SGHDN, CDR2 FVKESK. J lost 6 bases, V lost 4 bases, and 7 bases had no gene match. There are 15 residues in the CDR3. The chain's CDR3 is CASSRLAASFNEQFF. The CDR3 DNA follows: TGTGCCAGCAGCCGACTAGCGGCAAGCTTCAATGAGCAGTTCTTC.

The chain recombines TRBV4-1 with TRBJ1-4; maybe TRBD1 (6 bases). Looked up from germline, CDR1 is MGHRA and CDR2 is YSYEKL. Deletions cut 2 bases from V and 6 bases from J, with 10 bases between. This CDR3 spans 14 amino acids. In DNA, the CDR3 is TGCGCCAGCAGCCAAAGGACAGAGGATGAAAAACTGTTTTTT. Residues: CASSQRTEDEKLFF.

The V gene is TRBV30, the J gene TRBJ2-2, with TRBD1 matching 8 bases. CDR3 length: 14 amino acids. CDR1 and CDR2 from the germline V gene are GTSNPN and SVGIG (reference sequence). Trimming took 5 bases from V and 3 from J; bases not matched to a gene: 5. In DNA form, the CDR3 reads TGTGCCTGGGTCAGGGGGCCTTACACCGGGGAGCTGTTTTTT. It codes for CAWVRGPYTGELFF.

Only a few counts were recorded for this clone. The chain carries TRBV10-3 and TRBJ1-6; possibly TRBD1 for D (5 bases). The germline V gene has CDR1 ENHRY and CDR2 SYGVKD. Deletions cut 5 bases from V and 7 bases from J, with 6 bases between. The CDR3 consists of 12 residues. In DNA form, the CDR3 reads TGTGCCATCAGTAACAGGAATTCACCCCTCCACTTT. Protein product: CAISNRNSPLHF.

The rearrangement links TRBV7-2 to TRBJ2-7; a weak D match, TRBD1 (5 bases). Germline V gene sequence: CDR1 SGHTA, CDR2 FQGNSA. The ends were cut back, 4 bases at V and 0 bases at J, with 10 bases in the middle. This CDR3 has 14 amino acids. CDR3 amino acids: CASSSQGYSYEQYF. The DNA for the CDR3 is TGTGCCAGCAGCTCCCAGGGCTACTCCTACGAGCAGTACTTC.

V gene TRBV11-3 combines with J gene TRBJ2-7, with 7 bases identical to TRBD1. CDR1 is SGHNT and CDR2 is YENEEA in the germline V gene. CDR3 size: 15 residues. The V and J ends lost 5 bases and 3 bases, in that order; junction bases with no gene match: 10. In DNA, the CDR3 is TGTGCCAGCAGCGCCCGGACAGGCGTAAACTACGAGCAGTACTTC. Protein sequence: CASSARTGVNYEQYF.

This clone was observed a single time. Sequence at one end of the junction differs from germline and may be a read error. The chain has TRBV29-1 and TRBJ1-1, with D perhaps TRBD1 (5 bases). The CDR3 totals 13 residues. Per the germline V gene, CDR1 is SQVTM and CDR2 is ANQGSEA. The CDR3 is CSGEEGQNTEAFF. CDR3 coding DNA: TGCAGCGGTGAAGAAGGACAGAACACTGAAGCTTTCTTT.

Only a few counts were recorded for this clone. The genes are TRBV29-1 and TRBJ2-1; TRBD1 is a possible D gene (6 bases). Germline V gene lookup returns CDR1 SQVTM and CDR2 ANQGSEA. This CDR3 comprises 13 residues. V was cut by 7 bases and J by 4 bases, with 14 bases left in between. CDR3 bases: TGCAGCGGTGGGGGCAGCCCTTACAATGAGCAGTTCTTC. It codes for CSGGGSPYNEQFF.

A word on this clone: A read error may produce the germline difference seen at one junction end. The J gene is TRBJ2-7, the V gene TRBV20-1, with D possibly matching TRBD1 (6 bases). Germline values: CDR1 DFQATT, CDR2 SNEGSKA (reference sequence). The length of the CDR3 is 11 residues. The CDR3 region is CSARRDISTDF. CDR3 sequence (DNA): TGCAGTGCTCGACGGGACATTTCCACGGACTTC.

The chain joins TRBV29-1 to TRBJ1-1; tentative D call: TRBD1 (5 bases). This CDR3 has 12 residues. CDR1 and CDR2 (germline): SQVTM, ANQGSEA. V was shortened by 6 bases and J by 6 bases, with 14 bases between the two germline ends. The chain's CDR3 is CSVPPGGAEAFF. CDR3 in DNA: TGCAGCGTCCCCCCAGGAGGGGCTGAAGCTTTCTTT.

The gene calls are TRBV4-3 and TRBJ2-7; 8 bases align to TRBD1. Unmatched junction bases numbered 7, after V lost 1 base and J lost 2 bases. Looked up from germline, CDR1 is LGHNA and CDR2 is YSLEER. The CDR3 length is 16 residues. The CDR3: CASSQVYVQGAYEQYF. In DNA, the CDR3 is TGCGCCAGCAGCCAAGTATATGTACAGGGGGCCTACGAGCAGTACTTC.

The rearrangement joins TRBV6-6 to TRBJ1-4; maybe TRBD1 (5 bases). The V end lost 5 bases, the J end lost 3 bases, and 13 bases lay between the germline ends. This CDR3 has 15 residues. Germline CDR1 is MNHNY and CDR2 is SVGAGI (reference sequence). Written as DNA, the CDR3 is TGTGCCAGCAGTCTCGGGGGGGTCTCTAATGAAAAACTGTTTTTT. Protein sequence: CASSLGGVSNEKLFF.

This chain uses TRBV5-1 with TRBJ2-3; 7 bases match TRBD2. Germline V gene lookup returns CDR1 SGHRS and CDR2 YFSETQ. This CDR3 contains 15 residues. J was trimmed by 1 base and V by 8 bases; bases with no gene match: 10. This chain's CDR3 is CASTPTAGGTDTQYF. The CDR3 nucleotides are TGCGCCAGTACCCCTACCGCGGGGGGCACAGATACGCAGTATTTT.

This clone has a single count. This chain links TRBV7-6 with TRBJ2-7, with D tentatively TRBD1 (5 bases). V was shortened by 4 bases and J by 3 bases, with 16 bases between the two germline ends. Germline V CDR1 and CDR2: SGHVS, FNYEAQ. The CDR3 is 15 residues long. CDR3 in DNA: TGTGCCAGCAGCTCTAACCAGGACACATTCTACGAGCAGTACTTC. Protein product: CASSSNQDTFYEQYF. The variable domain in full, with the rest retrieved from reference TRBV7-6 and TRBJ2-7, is GAGVSQSPRYKVTKRGQDVALRCDPISGHVSLYWYRQALGQGPEFLTYFNYEAQQDKSGLPNDRFSAERPEGSISTLTIQRTEQRDSAMYRCASSSNQDTFYEQYFGPGTRLTVT.

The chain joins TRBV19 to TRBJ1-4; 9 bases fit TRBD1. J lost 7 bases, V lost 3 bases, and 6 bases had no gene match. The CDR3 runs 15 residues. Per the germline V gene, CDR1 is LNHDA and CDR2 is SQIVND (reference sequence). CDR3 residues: CASSIGQGWSEKLFF. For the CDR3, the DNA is TGTGCCAGTAGTATTGGACAGGGGTGGAGTGAAAAACTGTTTTTT.

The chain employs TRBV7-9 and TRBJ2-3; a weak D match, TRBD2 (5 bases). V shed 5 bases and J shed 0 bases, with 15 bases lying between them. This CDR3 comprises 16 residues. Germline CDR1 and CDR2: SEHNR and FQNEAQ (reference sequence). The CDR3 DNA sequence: TGTGCCAGCAGCCGACAACCGGGAACCAGCACAGATACGCAGTATTTT. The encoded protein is CASSRQPGTSTDTQYF.

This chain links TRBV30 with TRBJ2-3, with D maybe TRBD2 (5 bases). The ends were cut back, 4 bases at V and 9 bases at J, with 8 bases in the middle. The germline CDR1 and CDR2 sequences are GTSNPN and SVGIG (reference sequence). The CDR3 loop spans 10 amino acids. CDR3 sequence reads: CAWKEETQYF. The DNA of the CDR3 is TGTGCCTGGAAGGAGGAGACGCAGTATTTT.

CDR3 sequence: CASSLGTGDGLGDTQYF. CDR3 in DNA: TGTGCCAGCAGCTTAGGGACAGGGGATGGGCTTGGAGATACGCAGTATTTT. V is TRBV11-3 and J is TRBJ2-3, with 9 bases that match TRBD1. Trimming cost V 1 base and J 5 bases; bases outside gene matches: 10. CDR1 is SGHNT, CDR2 YENEEA, per germline. The CDR3 is 17 amino acids.